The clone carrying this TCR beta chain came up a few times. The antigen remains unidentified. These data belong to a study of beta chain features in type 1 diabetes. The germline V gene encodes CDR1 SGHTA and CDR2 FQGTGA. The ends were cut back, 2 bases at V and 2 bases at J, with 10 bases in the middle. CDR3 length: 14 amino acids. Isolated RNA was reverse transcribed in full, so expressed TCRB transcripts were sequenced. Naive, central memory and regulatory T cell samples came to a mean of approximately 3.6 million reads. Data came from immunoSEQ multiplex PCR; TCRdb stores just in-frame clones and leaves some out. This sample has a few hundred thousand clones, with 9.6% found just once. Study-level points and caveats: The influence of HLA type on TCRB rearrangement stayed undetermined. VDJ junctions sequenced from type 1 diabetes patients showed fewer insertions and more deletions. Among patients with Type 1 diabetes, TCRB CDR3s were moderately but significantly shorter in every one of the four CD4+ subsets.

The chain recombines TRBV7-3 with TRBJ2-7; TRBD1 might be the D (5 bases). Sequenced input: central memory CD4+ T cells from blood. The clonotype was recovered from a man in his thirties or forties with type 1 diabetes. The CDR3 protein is CASSLWAGPYEQYF. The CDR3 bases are TGTGCCAGCAGCTTATGGGCAGGGCCCTACGAGCAGTACTTC. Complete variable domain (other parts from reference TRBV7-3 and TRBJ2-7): GAGVSQTPSNKVTEKGKYVELRCDPISGHTALYWYRQSLGQGPEFLIYFQGTGAADDSGLPNDRFFAVRPEGSVSTLKIQRTERGDSAVYLCASSLWAGPYEQYFGPGTRLTVT.